Described below is a single T cell receptor beta chain sequence and its context. Antigen: not known. The germline gene is not matched at one end of the junction; a read error may be the cause. Other DNA sequences of this sample code for an identical CDR3. The sample is drawn from a study of shared clonotypes between healthy human individuals. Across the whole study: Used for every donor were three CD4 naive, three CD4 memory, two CD8 naive and one CD8 memory plate.

Germline-derived CDR1 and CDR2 are SSHAT and FNYEAQ (reference sequence). This CDR3 comprises 13 residues. Findings and limits, study-wide: A generally larger estimated richness was seen in naive subsets than in memory subsets. How much donors shared clonotypes was expected to be affected by sequencing depth.

Profiling relied on immunoSEQ multiplex PCR, and the TCRdb table lists in-frame clones only, not all of them. This sample has approximately 2.4 million clones, with approximately 96% found just once. The TCR originated in a man aged 18-30 years in good health. The sequenced sample was naive CD4+ T cells sorted from blood. Subset: CD45RA+ positively selected. The chain carries TRBV7-7 and TRBJ2-5; the D gene is possibly TRBD2 (6 bases). CDR3: CASSPGTAETQYF. The CDR3 nucleotides read TGTGCTAGCAGCCCAGGGACTGCCGAGACCCAGTACTTC.